Listed here are 29 T cell receptor beta chains from one sample, sequenced in a study of cytomegalovirus exposure and HLA in healthy donors. Primers: 60 Vbeta forward and 13 Jbeta reverse. Measured with immunoSEQ multiplex PCR; TCRdb has only the in-frame clones, and not every one. The sample has some 170,000 clones; 70% to 80% are singletons. The sample consisted of PBMCs. The origin of the receptors is a man younger than 35 in good health and CMV-seropositive.

This chain joins TRBV11-1 and TRBJ2-3; D gene ambiguous. The CDR3 contains 15 residues. The V end lost 1 base, the J end lost 0 bases, and 8 bases lay between the germline ends. CDR1 and CDR2 (germline): SGHAT, FQDESV (reference sequence). CDR3 sequence: CASSLDWRSTDTQYF. The CDR3 DNA sequence: TGTGCCAGCAGCTTAGATTGGAGAAGCACAGATACGCAGTATTTT. Using reference TRBV11-1 and TRBJ2-3 for the parts outside the CDR3, the full variable domain is EAEVAQSPRYKITEKSQAVAFWCDPISGHATLYWYRQILGQGPELLVQFQDESVVDDSQLPKDRFSAERLKGVDSTLKIQPAELGDSAMYLCASSLDWRSTDTQYFGPGTRLTVL.

The chain employs TRBV5-1 and TRBJ1-2; D remains ambiguous. The germline V gene has CDR1 SGHRS and CDR2 YFSETQ. Trimming removed 0 bases from V and 6 bases from J, with 6 bases in between. The CDR3 consists of 12 residues. CDR3 loop: CASSLGADGYTF. The CDR3 region has the DNA TGCGCCAGCAGCTTGGGGGCAGATGGCTACACCTTC. Using reference TRBV5-1 and TRBJ1-2 for the parts outside the CDR3, the full variable domain is KAGVTQTPRYLIKTRGQQVTLSCSPISGHRSVSWYQQTPGQGLQFLFEYFSETQRNKGNFPGRFSGRQFSNSRSEMNVSTLELGDSALYLCASSLGADGYTFGSGTRLTVV.

J is TRBJ2-1 and V is TRBV7-8, with D hard to call. V dropped 4 bases and J dropped 0 bases, with 13 bases sitting between them. CDR3 length: 16 residues. Per germline, CDR1 SGHVS and CDR2 FQNEAQ. The CDR3 protein is CASSSPVLTSYNEQFF. The CDR3, as DNA: TGTGCCAGCAGCTCCCCGGTACTAACCTCCTACAATGAGCAGTTCTTC. Full variable domain (outside the CDR3, taken from reference TRBV7-8 and TRBJ2-1): GAGVSQSPRYKVAKRGQDVALRCDPISGHVSLFWYQQALGQGPEFLTYFQNEAQLDKSGLPSDRFFAERPEGSVSTLKIQRTQQEDSAVYLCASSSPVLTSYNEQFFGPGTRLTVL.

This chain uses TRBV19 with TRBJ2-1; 8 nucleotides align to TRBD2. This CDR3 comprises 14 residues. J was trimmed by 4 bases and V by 7 bases; bases with no gene match: 6. Germline CDR1 LNHDA, CDR2 SQIVND (reference sequence). CDR3 in DNA: TGTGCCAGTAAGGTAGCGGGGTCATACAATGAGCAGTTCTTC. Translating gives CASKVAGSYNEQFF.

The V gene is TRBV28, the J gene TRBJ2-2, with TRBD2 matching 8 bases. The germline gives CDR1 MDHEN, CDR2 SYDVKM. The ends lost 3 bases at V and 9 bases at J; junction bases unmatched: 12. CDR3 length: 16 residues. In DNA, the CDR3 is TGTGCCAGCAGTTTCTTAGCGGGAAGTCCATCGCGGGAGCTGTTTTTT. It codes for CASSFLAGSPSRELFF.

This clone was observed a few times. This sequence joins TRBV13 and TRBJ1-1, with D possibly TRBD1 on 6 matching bases. There are 15 residues in the CDR3. With 5 bases removed from V and 3 bases from J, the gap between germline ends came to 16 bases. Germline V lookup: CDR1 PRHDT, CDR2 FYEKMQ (reference sequence). CDR3: CASSPGTGWDTEAFF. CDR3 nucleotides: TGTGCCAGCAGCCCGGGAACAGGGTGGGACACTGAAGCTTTCTTT.

This chain joins TRBV28 and TRBJ2-5; D ambiguous. Germline V CDR1 and CDR2: MDHEN, SYDVKM. The CDR3 is 12 residues long. V lost 6 bases and J 13 bases, leaving 18 bases between the germline ends. The CDR3 DNA follows: TGTGCCAGCAGCCGATTGACGGGTTTAGTGTACTTC. Translating it yields CASSRLTGLVYF.

The chain combines TRBV5-6 with TRBJ1-4, with D perhaps TRBD1 (5 bases). Germline values: CDR1 SGHDT, CDR2 YYEEEE. This CDR3 spans 15 amino acids. V dropped 5 bases and J dropped 6 bases, with 17 bases sitting between them. CDR3 sequence (DNA): TGTGCCAGCAGACCCCATTCAGGGCGGTATGAAAAACTGTTTTTT. This sequence encodes CASRPHSGRYEKLFF.

The V call is TRBV11-3, the J call TRBJ1-2; the D is unclear. The CDR3 is 13 amino acids. The germline CDR1 and CDR2 sequences are SGHNT and YENEEA. V was pared by 4 bases and J by 4 bases, with 10 bases between. The CDR3 loop reads CASSSSAGYGYTF. DNA of the CDR3: TGTGCCAGCAGCTCTTCAGCGGGCTATGGCTACACCTTC.

The chain has TRBV28 and TRBJ2-7; 12 positions match TRBD2. CDR1 and CDR2 (germline): MDHEN, SYDVKM. The CDR3 is made up of 14 amino acids. J was trimmed by 4 bases and V by 8 bases; bases with no gene match: 6. The CDR3 DNA follows: TGTGCCAGCTTTGCACTAGCGGGAGGTTACGAGCAGTACTTC. Its translation: CASFALAGGYEQYF.

The sample holds one count of this clone. The J gene is TRBJ1-2, the V gene TRBV5-1; D unresolved. The CDR3 is 11 residues long. Germline CDR1 reads SGHRS; CDR2 reads YFSETQ. The V and J ends lost 5 bases and 8 bases respectively, with 10 bases between them. This chain's CDR3 is CASSSNQGYTF. CDR3 coding DNA: TGCGCCAGCAGTTCAAATCAGGGCTACACCTTC.

The J gene is TRBJ2-1, the V gene TRBV19; possibly TRBD2 for D (6 bases). The CDR3 length is 16 residues. Germline V CDR1 and CDR2: LNHDA, SQIVND (reference sequence). Trimming shortened V by 2 bases and J by 0 bases, and 11 bases separated the two germline ends. CDR3 region: CASSIKGGSSYNEQFF. CDR3 bases: TGTGCCAGTAGTATAAAGGGAGGAAGCTCCTACAATGAGCAGTTCTTC.

A note on this clone: At one end, the junction sequence differs from germline, possibly due to a read error. The J gene is TRBJ1-1, the V gene TRBV2, with D unclear. The CDR3 contains 15 residues. Germline CDR1 is SNHLY and CDR2 is FYNNEI. The CDR3 loop is CASSEGQALNTEAFF. CDR3 coding DNA: TGTGCCAGCAGCGAAGGGCAGGCTCTGAACACTGAAGCTTTCTTT.

The chain couples TRBV29-1 to TRBJ2-7, with 12 positions matching TRBD2. J lost 2 bases, V lost 6 bases, and 17 bases had no gene match. There are 18 residues in the CDR3. CDR1 SQVTM and CDR2 ANQGSEA come from the germline V gene. The CDR3 nucleotides read TGCAGCGTCCTCACGGACCTAGCGGGAGGGGGTTCGGCCTACGAGCAGTACTTC. The encoded protein is CSVLTDLAGGGSAYEQYF.

As DNA, the CDR3 is TGCGCCAGCAGCCAAGATGCTAGTGAAGAGACCCAGTACTTC. This encodes CASSQDASEETQYF. V and J are TRBV4-1 and TRBJ2-5, with D hard to call. V lost 0 bases, J lost 3 bases, and 8 bases lay in between. Germline CDR1 MGHRA, CDR2 YSYEKL. The CDR3 is made up of 14 amino acids.

V usage is TRBV13 and J usage is TRBJ2-3; TRBD2 matches at 8 bases. Germline assignment: CDR1 PRHDT and CDR2 FYEKMQ (reference sequence). This CDR3 has 17 residues. J lost 4 bases, V lost 4 bases, and 13 bases had no gene match. CDR3 in DNA: TGTGCCAGCAGCTCCATTACTCGGGGGGGGCCTGCAGATACGCAGTATTTT. Its translation is CASSSITRGGPADTQYF.

The chain is built from TRBV7-8 and TRBJ2-7; TRBD1 matches at 8 bases. CDR1 and CDR2 (germline): SGHVS, FQNEAQ. Unmatched junction bases numbered 11, after V lost 6 bases and J lost 1 base. This CDR3 has 16 amino acids. The CDR3 is CASRSDRGLNSYEQYF. As DNA, the CDR3 is TGTGCCAGCAGATCTGACAGGGGTCTAAATTCCTACGAGCAGTACTTC.

The chain is built from TRBV27 and TRBJ2-3; D call uncertain. The germline V gene has CDR1 MNHEY and CDR2 SMNVEV (reference sequence). V shed 6 bases and J shed 0 bases, with 13 bases lying between them. The CDR3 covers 15 residues. DNA of the CDR3: TGTGCCAGCAGCCCACTCCTAACTAGCACAGATACGCAGTATTTT. Its translation is CASSPLLTSTDTQYF.

The V and J genes are TRBV30 and TRBJ2-1; TRBD1 aligns across 7 bases. Germline CDR1 and CDR2: GTSNPN and SVGIG (reference sequence). The CDR3 covers 15 residues. Germline trimming cut 0 bases from V and 5 bases from J; bases unmatched to any gene: 7. CDR3 coding DNA: TGTGCCTGGAGTGTAGGGCAGGGGGTAAACAATGAGCAGTTCTTC. Translated, it gives CAWSVGQGVNNEQFF.

The rearrangement links TRBV6-4 to TRBJ1-1; the D is unclear. Germline-derived CDR1 and CDR2 are MRHNA and SNTAGT. Between the trimmed V and J ends, which lost 0 bases and 1 base, there was a span of 6 bases. This CDR3 has 14 amino acids. The chain's CDR3 is CASSDSNRNTEAFF. The CDR3 DNA reads TGTGCCAGCAGTGACTCGAACAGGAACACTGAAGCTTTCTTT.

The V gene is TRBV7-2, the J gene TRBJ1-3; 9 bases line up with TRBD1. Germline V gene data show CDR1 as SGHTA and CDR2 as FQGNSA. With V trimmed by 5 bases and J by 0 bases, 8 bases remained unmatched. The CDR3 is 17 amino acids. CDR3 in DNA: TGTGCCAGCAGCCTCACCGGGACAGGGTACTCTGGAAACACCATATATTTT. Amino acids: CASSLTGTGYSGNTIYF.

The V gene is TRBV18, the J gene TRBJ2-7, with D possibly TRBD1 on 5 matching bases. Germline CDR1 is KGHSH and CDR2 is LQKENI. This CDR3 is 13 amino acids long. Between the trimmed V and J ends, which lost 4 bases and 4 bases, there was a span of 11 bases. The CDR3 loop reads CASSLGPWYEQYF. The CDR3 nucleotides are TGTGCCAGCTCACTGGGGCCCTGGTACGAGCAGTACTTC.

As DNA, the CDR3 is TGTGCCAGCGTTCCGGGACTAGCGGGAGTGGAGCGGGGGGAGACCCAGTACTTC. Translating it yields CASVPGLAGVERGETQYF. The genes are TRBV2 and TRBJ2-5, with 14 bases matching TRBD2. CDR3 size: 18 residues. Germline CDR1 SNHLY, CDR2 FYNNEI. Germline trimming cut 8 bases from V and 5 bases from J; bases unmatched to any gene: 16.

The chain uses TRBV6-6 and TRBJ1-4, with a weak D call TRBD1 (5 bases). The V gene's germline CDR1 is MNHNY and CDR2 SVGAGI (reference sequence). The V end was cut by 2 bases, the J end by 6 bases, with 16 bases between. This CDR3 is 16 amino acids long. The CDR3 DNA sequence: TGTGCCAGCAGTTACAGCGTTCGGGGGGACGATGAAAAACTGTTTTTT. Its translation is CASSYSVRGDDEKLFF.

V gene TRBV6-4 combines with J gene TRBJ1-6; D uncertain. V was cut by 0 bases and J by 6 bases, with 15 bases left in between. CDR3 length: 17 residues. Germline loops: CDR1 MRHNA, CDR2 SNTAGT. CDR3 sequence reads: CASSDSTGYGSNSPLHF. In DNA, the CDR3 is TGTGCCAGCAGTGACTCGACGGGGTATGGCAGTAATTCACCCCTCCACTTT.

This clone has more than one count but fewer than ten. The V gene is TRBV19, the J gene TRBJ1-2; D is unclear. V was trimmed by 3 bases and J by 4 bases, leaving 9 bases between them. Germline CDR1 LNHDA, CDR2 SQIVND (reference sequence). The CDR3 contains 13 residues. The CDR3 is CASSMGEFYGYTF. CDR3 nucleotides: TGTGCCAGTAGTATGGGAGAGTTCTATGGCTACACCTTC.

The V call is TRBV5-5, the J call TRBJ1-2; D ambiguous. Trimming left V 1 base short and J 2 bases short, with 6 bases between. The CDR3 extends over 13 amino acids. CDR1 and CDR2 from the germline V gene are SGHKS and YYEKEE (reference sequence). The CDR3 DNA reads as TGTGCCAGCAGCTTGTCCGCGAACTATGGCTACACCTTC. Protein product: CASSLSANYGYTF.

J is TRBJ2-7 and V is TRBV6-1; D not certain. The germline gives CDR1 MNHNS, CDR2 SASEGT. This CDR3 contains 12 residues. V shed 3 bases and J shed 7 bases, with 10 bases lying between them. CDR3 in DNA: TGTGCCAGCAGTGAGAAGCGTCGGGAGCAGTACTTC. Translation gives CASSEKRREQYF.

This clone showed up just a few times. This sequence joins TRBV7-8 and TRBJ2-7; the match to TRBD1 covers 12 bases. CDR3 length equals 15 residues. Germline CDR1 is SGHVS and CDR2 is FQNEAQ. J lost 5 bases, V lost 5 bases, and 7 bases had no gene match. CDR3 sequence (DNA): TGTGCCAGCAGCGGATTCCGGGACAGGGGGCACGAGCAGTACTTC. Protein sequence: CASSGFRDRGHEQYF.